The next 26 T cell receptor delta chains were all read from a single sample in a study of gamma-delta T cells after stem cell transplantation (dated by TCRdb to about 2016). Library construction relied on RT-PCR. TCRdb shows the sequencer as Illumina MiSeq. After TCRdb called clones again from the public reads with CATT, rows with identical DNA were merged. This sample comprises roughly 2,600 delta-chain clones, around 30% of them detected only once. Under 35% of the sample goes to the ten largest clones. The specimen sequenced was gamma-delta T cells. The receptor set was obtained from a human donor. It is not recorded whose cells these are; they may come from a transplant donor.

This clone has more than one count but fewer than ten. V is TRDV2 and J is TRDJ1, with D possibly matching TRDD3 (6 bases). With 3 bases removed from V and 1 base from J, the gap between germline ends came to 20 bases. The CDR3 extends over 17 amino acids. Germline assignment: CDR1 GEAIGNYY and CDR2 EKD. The CDR3 region is CACDPLASGGTTDKLIF. The CDR3, as DNA: TGTGCCTGTGACCCACTGGCGTCCGGGGGGACCACCGATAAACTCATCTTT.

This clone was counted only a few times. A much larger clonotype is one base distant, so this may be a read error. Other DNA sequences in the sample encode the same CDR3. This rearrangement joins TRDV2 to TRDJ3; 7 bases match TRDD3. Germline assignment: CDR1 GEAIGNYY and CDR2 EKD. This CDR3 contains 18 residues. Here the CDR3 reads CACDATGASSWDTRQMFF. CDR3 sequence (DNA): TGTGCCTGTGACGCGACTGGGGCAAGCTCCTGGGACACCCGGCAGATGTTTTTC.

The chain has TRDV2 and TRDJ3, with 13 bases lining up with TRDD3. Trimming at V came to 1 base and at J to 0 bases, leaving 8 bases not matched to a gene. The CDR3 sequence is 21 residues long. The germline V gene encodes CDR1 GEAIGNYY and CDR2 EKD. CDR3 sequence: CACDTVLGDTESSWDTRQMFF. CDR3 in DNA: TGTGCCTGTGACACTGTACTGGGGGATACGGAGAGCTCCTGGGACACCCGACAGATGTTTTTC.

There are a few counts of this clone. The chain employs TRDV1 and TRDJ1; D unclear. The CDR3 is 18 residues long. The germline V gene has CDR1 TSWWSYY and CDR2 QGS. V lost 1 base and J 0 bases, leaving 18 bases between the germline ends. CDR3 nucleotide sequence: TGTGCTCTTGGGGAACCTTGGGTAGCGGGTGGGTACACCGATAAACTCATCTTT. Its protein product is CALGEPWVAGGYTDKLIF.

Concerning this clone: This sequence is one base from a far larger clone and is likely a read error. The genes are TRDV2 and TRDJ1; 12 bases are shared with TRDD3. CDR1 is GEAIGNYY and CDR2 is EKD in the germline V gene. This CDR3 is built from 20 residues. Germline trimming cut 1 base from V and 2 bases from J; bases unmatched to any gene: 16. CDR3 loop: CACDTLGVLGDTDRTDKLIF. The CDR3 DNA is TGTGCCTGTGACACGCTTGGAGTACTGGGGGATACCGATAGGACCGATAAACTCATCTTT.

Concerning this clone itself: A far larger clone is a single base away, which makes a read error likely. V usage is TRDV2 and J usage is TRDJ1; TRDD3 agrees at 12 bases. Germline CDR1 reads GEAIGNYY; CDR2 reads EKD. The CDR3 loop spans 15 amino acids. V gave up 5 bases and J gave up 2 bases; unmatched junction bases: 5. CDR3: CACGILGDTTDKLIF. In DNA, the CDR3 is TGTGCCTGTGGCATACTGGGGGATACAACCGATAAACTCATCTTT.

V usage is TRDV2 and J usage is TRDJ1; 8 bases fit TRDD3. V trimming: 1 base; J trimming: 1 base; junction bases outside the gene matches: 13. Germline V gives CDR1 GEAIGNYY, CDR2 EKD. This CDR3 spans 18 amino acids. CDR3 sequence reads: CACDTLSGGPSVTDKLIF. The CDR3 nucleotides read TGTGCCTGTGACACGCTCTCTGGGGGACCCTCTGTCACCGATAAACTCATCTTT.

The V gene is TRDV2, the J gene TRDJ1; 8 bases line up with TRDD3. The trim removed 3 bases at V and 0 bases at J, leaving 11 bases unmatched. Germline assignment: CDR1 GEAIGNYY and CDR2 EKD. CDR3 length equals 17 residues. CDR3: CACDVLLGGSYTDKLIF. The CDR3 bases are TGTGCCTGTGACGTATTACTGGGGGGCTCGTACACCGATAAACTCATCTTT.

Comments on this clone: A much larger clonotype is one base distant, so this may be a read error. This sequence joins TRDV2 and TRDJ1, with 8 bases lining up with TRDD3. Germline V gene sequence: CDR1 GEAIGNYY, CDR2 EKD. CDR3 length: 15 amino acids. CDR3 DNA sequence: TGTGCCTGTGACACTCTGGGGGACTACACCGATAACCTCATCTTT. Protein product: CACDTLGDYTDNLIF.

About this clone itself: A much larger clone sits a single nucleotide away, making a read error possible. Different DNA sequences within this sample yield the same CDR3. The rearrangement links TRDV2 to TRDJ1, with 8 bases lining up with TRDD3. With V trimmed by 0 bases and J by 4 bases, 33 bases remained unmatched. This CDR3 is built from 24 residues. Germline V gene lookup returns CDR1 GEAIGNYY and CDR2 EKD. CDR3 region: CACDTEFVGNLGDTHPPTDDKLIF. Written as DNA, the CDR3 is TGTGCCTGTGACACCGAATTTGTTGGTAATCTGGGGGACACCCACCCCCCGACGGACGATAAACTCATCTTT.

The chain couples TRDV2 to TRDJ1; no firm D call. Germline-derived CDR1 and CDR2 are GEAIGNYY and EKD. V was cut by 3 bases and J by 4 bases, with 23 bases left in between. CDR3 length equals 17 residues. In DNA form, the CDR3 reads TGTGCCTGTGACCCCCTCTCCCCTGCCCTCTCCGGCGATAAACTCATCTTT. Translated: CACDPLSPALSGDKLIF.

Concerning this clone: A single base is all that separates this from a far larger clone, so a read error is likely. This chain uses TRDV2 with TRDJ3, with TRDD3 matching over 7 bases. The CDR3 runs to 25 residues. With V trimmed by 3 bases and J by 1 base, 29 bases remained unmatched. The germline V gene has CDR1 GEAIGNYY and CDR2 EKD. DNA for the CDR3: TGTGCCTGTGACGCCGTGAGTGGATGGGGGACCCCGCTTCGTTTATCGTCCTGGGACACCCGACAGATGTTTTTC. It yields the protein CACDAVSGWGTPLRLSSWDTRQMFF.

This clone was detected a few times. The rearrangement uses TRDV3 and TRDJ1; the D is unclear. V shed 2 bases and J shed 11 bases, with 15 bases lying between them. This CDR3 has 11 residues. Germline V lookup: CDR1 TVYSNPD, CDR2 GDNSRS (reference sequence). CDR3 amino acids: CAFRCKSGLIF. The DNA for the CDR3 is TGTGCCTTTCGTTGTAAATCCGGGCTCATCTTT. The whole variable domain, remainder taken from reference TRDV3 and TRDJ1, is CDKVTQSSPDQTVASGSEVVLLCTYDTVYSNPDLFWYRIRPDYSFQFVFYGDNSRSEGADFTQGRFSVKHILTQKAFHLVISPVRTEDSATYYCAFRCKSGLIFGKGTRVTVEP.

In this sample, this clone turned up a few times. One end of the junction varies from germline; a read error may be responsible. Other nucleotide sequences from this sample produce the same CDR3. The rearrangement uses TRDV2 and TRDJ1; 8 bases are a match to TRDD3. Germline V lookup: CDR1 GEAIGNYY, CDR2 EKD. This CDR3 contains 17 residues. CDR3: CACDNLLLGGSADKLIF. The CDR3 DNA sequence: TGTGCCTGCGACAACCTTCTACTGGGGGGATCGGCCGATAAACTCATCTTT.

In this sample, this clone turned up a few times. The V gene is TRDV2, the J gene TRDJ1; TRDD3 aligns across 7 bases. The CDR3 is made up of 15 amino acids. Germline V gene lookup returns CDR1 GEAIGNYY and CDR2 EKD. After removal of 1 base from V and 1 base from J, the junction contained 5 bases not matched to a gene. The CDR3 DNA reads as TGTGCCTGTGACACGGTTGGGGATAGCACCGATAAACTCATCTTT. Translating gives CACDTVGDSTDKLIF.

Concerning this clone: This sequence is one base from a far larger clone and is likely a read error. Other DNA sequences from this sample encode an identical CDR3 as well. This chain joins TRDV2 and TRDJ1, with a tentative D call TRDD3 (6 bases). V was cut by 0 bases and J by 0 bases, with 22 bases left in between. This CDR3 has 19 amino acids. Germline CDR1 GEAIGNYY, CDR2 EKD. The CDR3 reads CACDTVSTGGEPNTDKLIF. The DNA of the CDR3 is TGTGCCTGTGACACCGTCAGTACCGGGGGAGAGCCGAACACCGATAAACTCATCTTT.

Turning to this clone: The junction shows a germline mismatch at one end, possibly a read error. V gene TRDV2 combines with J gene TRDJ1; 9 nucleotides match TRDD3. The CDR3 has 21 amino acids. In germline, CDR1 is GEAIGNYY, CDR2 EKD. CDR3 protein: CACDTVNLLSTGGRGTDKVIF. CDR3 sequence (DNA): TGTGCCTGTGACACCGTCAACCTACTCTCCACTGGGGGAAGGGGCACCGATAAAGTCATCTTT.

As DNA, the CDR3 is TGTGCCTGTGACGCCCTACTAGGCCACAGTACCCACTTACTGGGGGATTTGGATAACACCGATAAACTCATCTTT. As protein: CACDALLGHSTHLLGDLDNTDKLIF. The V and J genes are TRDV2 and TRDJ1; 10 bases are a match to TRDD3. Per the germline V gene, CDR1 is GEAIGNYY and CDR2 is EKD. With V trimmed by 3 bases and J by 0 bases, 33 bases remained unmatched. The CDR3 loop spans 25 amino acids.

Points on this clone: One end of the junction is discordant with germline, which a read error may explain. The genes are TRDV2 and TRDJ1; D may be TRDD3 (6 bases). This CDR3 comprises 15 residues. Germline CDR1 and CDR2: GEAIGNYY and EKD. CDR3 loop: CACDWIQMRTDKHIF. CDR3 DNA: TGTGCCTGTGACTGGATACAAATGAGAACCGATAAACACATCTTT.

This clone was counted a few times. This may be a read error, as it is one base from a much larger clone. The J gene is TRDJ1, the V gene TRDV2; 9 positions match TRDD3. CDR3 length equals 24 residues. The germline gives CDR1 GEAIGNYY, CDR2 EKD. V shed 0 bases, J shed 1 base, and the junction held 29 bases outside the gene matches. The CDR3 sequence is CACDTAMNWGTLRTGGAPTDKLIF. CDR3 sequence (DNA): TGTGCCTGTGACACCGCAATGAACTGGGGGACGCTGAGGACTGGGGGTGCACCCACCGATAAACTCATCTTT.

DNA for the CDR3: TGTGCCTGTGAACCACTCCGTACTGGGGGGCCGTACACCGATAAACTCATCTTT. Translation: CACEPLRTGGPYTDKLIF. The chain joins TRDV2 to TRDJ1; 8 bases fit TRDD3. Per germline, CDR1 GEAIGNYY and CDR2 EKD. V dropped 4 bases and J dropped 0; count of bases not matched to a gene: 15. The length of the CDR3 is 18 residues.

In its sample, this clone is hyperexpanded (1% or more). In the same sample, other DNA sequences code for this CDR3. The chain uses TRDV2 and TRDJ1; 13 bases are shared with TRDD3. J lost 2 bases, V lost 0 bases, and 26 bases had no gene match. CDR1 is GEAIGNYY, CDR2 EKD, per germline. CDR3 length equals 24 residues. The DNA of the CDR3 is TGTGCCTGTGACACCCTAATACTGGGGGATACGCACATTACAGACACCCGGGGGACCGATAAACTCATCTTT. Its protein product is CACDTLILGDTHITDTRGTDKLIF.

This clone has just a few counts. A far larger clone is one nucleotide away, so this likely arose from a read error. This sample also contains other DNA sequences that code for the same CDR3. The chain links TRDV2 to TRDJ1; TRDD3 aligns across 9 bases. The V gene's germline CDR1 is GEAIGNYY and CDR2 EKD. Trimming removed 0 bases from V and 0 bases from J; junction bases left unmatched: 10. The CDR3 runs to 18 residues. The CDR3 bases are TGTGCCTGTGACACCGTCAGGCTGGGGGATGTCTACACCGATAAACTCATCTTT. Translation: CACDTVRLGDVYTDKLIF.

This clone showed up just a few times. One base away lies a much larger clone, so this may be a sequencing read error. The sample has other DNA sequences that encode this CDR3 too. This rearrangement joins TRDV2 to TRDJ1; TRDD3 matches 8 bases. This CDR3 is built from 21 residues. CDR1 and CDR2 (germline): GEAIGNYY, EKD. Trimming cost V 0 bases and J 0 bases; bases outside gene matches: 20. The CDR3 DNA follows: TGTGCCTGTGACACCGTTCCCTCCCCGACTGGGGGCCCCTTCAACACCGATAAACTCATCTTT. Amino acids: CACDTVPSPTGGPFNTDKLIF.

The sample holds a few counts of this clone. The V and J genes are TRAV29/DV5 and TRDJ1; 9 nucleotides agree with TRDD3. The junction had 8 bases not matched to a gene; V was cut back by 2 bases and J by 0 bases. CDR1 and CDR2 (germline): NSMFDY, ISSIKDK. The CDR3 consists of 16 residues. The CDR3 region has the DNA TGTGCAGCAAGTCGTTACTGGGGGACGCACACCGATAAACTCATCTTT. This translates into CAASRYWGTHTDKLIF.

The chain uses TRDV1 and TRDJ1; TRDD3 aligns across 8 bases. V was clipped by 2 bases and J by 6 bases; unmatched bases: 26. The CDR3 length is 21 residues. From germline, CDR1 is TSWWSYY and CDR2 QGS. CDR3 loop: CALGEIPFPTLLYWGDNKLIF. CDR3 sequence (DNA): TGTGCTCTTGGGGAAATTCCTTTCCCCACACTTCTGTACTGGGGGGACAATAAACTCATCTTT.